These 18 T cell receptor beta chains came from one sample sequenced in a study of blood T cell repertoires in COVID-19. Assay used: immunoSEQ multiplex PCR; TCRdb lists only in-frame clones, some missing. The repertoire holds some 290,000 clones, with 81% as singletons. Sequenced input: peripheral blood. These receptor sequences come from a woman aged 60 to 75 with active or convalescent COVID-19.

This clone has just a few counts. The V and J genes are TRBV27 and TRBJ1-5; 8 bases map to TRBD1. The junction had 9 bases not matched to a gene; V was cut back by 2 bases and J by 0 bases. Germline V gene data show CDR1 as MNHEY and CDR2 as SMNVEV (reference sequence). The CDR3 is made up of 18 amino acids. CDR3 region: CASSLQGAIMYSNQPQHF. The CDR3 region has the DNA TGTGCCAGCAGTTTACAGGGGGCAATCATGTATAGCAATCAGCCCCAGCATTTT.

This clone has only a few counts. This chain uses TRBV20-1 with TRBJ1-1, with 8 bases matching TRBD1. The junction had 3 bases not matched to a gene; V was cut back by 5 bases and J by 7 bases. Germline CDR1 DFQATT, CDR2 SNEGSKA (reference sequence). The CDR3 runs to 11 residues. CDR3 nucleotides: TGCAGTGCTTCACAGGGGGATGAAGCTTTCTTT. It is translated as CSASQGDEAFF.

This clone was counted once. This sequence joins TRBV19 and TRBJ1-3; TRBD1 matches at 7 bases. Germline V gene lookup returns CDR1 LNHDA and CDR2 SQIVND (reference sequence). The CDR3 has 16 amino acids. Trimming removed 2 bases from V and 0 bases from J; junction bases left unmatched: 4. CDR3 DNA: TGTGCCAGTAGTATACCAACAGGGGTCTCTGGAAACACCATATATTTT. Protein sequence: CASSIPTGVSGNTIYF.

The chain is built from TRBV6-5 and TRBJ1-1; tentative D call: TRBD1 (5 bases). V lost 2 bases to trimming and J lost 1 base, with 8 bases between them. From germline, CDR1 is MNHEY and CDR2 SVGAGI. This CDR3 comprises 14 residues. Here the CDR3 DNA reads TGTGCCAGCAGTTACCGGGGGAAGAACACTGAAGCTTTCTTT. It is translated as CASSYRGKNTEAFF.

The chain links TRBV23-1 to TRBJ2-3; the D is unclear. TRBV23-1 is known as an ORF, though its function is uncertain. The CDR3 consists of 17 residues. Trimming pared 5 bases from V and 2 bases from J, leaving 20 bases between. The CDR3 spells CASSRTVRSANTDTQYF. In nucleotides, the CDR3 is TGCGCCAGCAGTAGAACCGTCAGGTCGGCGAACACAGATACGCAGTATTTT.

There are a few counts of this clone. The V gene is TRBV6-5, the J gene TRBJ2-1; D gene unclear. V lost 0 bases and J lost 4, with 13 bases in between. The CDR3 has 16 residues. Germline values: CDR1 MNHEY, CDR2 SVGAGI. CDR3 in amino acids: CASSYSFVGRYNEQFF. As DNA, the CDR3 is TGTGCCAGCAGTTACTCGTTTGTTGGCAGGTACAATGAGCAGTTCTTC.

This clone was found once. The rearrangement uses TRBV9 and TRBJ2-3; 8 bases align to TRBD2. CDR1 and CDR2 from the germline V gene are SGDLS and YYNGEE. CDR3 length equals 13 residues. After removal of 4 bases from V and 8 bases from J, the junction contained 6 bases not matched to a gene. The CDR3 DNA is TGTGCCAGCAGCACACGGGGGGGCGGTACGCAGTATTTT. Amino acid sequence: CASSTRGGGTQYF.

This chain connects TRBV5-1 to TRBJ1-4; TRBD1 might be the D (6 bases). The germline V gene has CDR1 SGHRS and CDR2 YFSETQ. CDR3 size: 14 residues. Trimming removed 2 bases from V and 7 bases from J, with 12 bases in between. The CDR3 sequence: CASSLTGLPEKLFF. The CDR3 DNA follows: TGCGCCAGCAGCTTAACAGGGTTGCCTGAAAAACTGTTTTTT.

This sequence joins TRBV29-1 and TRBJ1-1, with D maybe TRBD1 (5 bases). V dropped 6 bases and J dropped 1 base, with 9 bases sitting between them. CDR1 and CDR2 from the germline V gene are SQVTM and ANQGSEA. CDR3 length equals 12 residues. The DNA of the CDR3 is TGCAGCGTCCAGGGCAAGAACACTGAAGCTTTCTTT. Translated: CSVQGKNTEAFF.

This clone has only a few counts. The chain recombines TRBV5-1 with TRBJ1-6, with D unclear. Germline assignment: CDR1 SGHRS and CDR2 YFSETQ. V dropped 2 bases and J dropped 0 bases, with 6 bases sitting between them. The CDR3 consists of 15 residues. CDR3 sequence reads: CASSFGSSYNSPLHF. The CDR3 DNA sequence: TGCGCCAGCAGCTTCGGTAGCTCCTATAATTCACCCCTCCACTTT.

The chain employs TRBV7-9 and TRBJ2-7; a weak D match, TRBD2 (7 bases). The CDR3 has 19 residues. Germline V gene sequence: CDR1 SEHNR, CDR2 FQNEAQ (reference sequence). Trimming cost V 11 bases and J 2 bases, with 34 bases left between them. CDR3 region: CACWGRGRGAEFSTYEQYF. In nucleotides, the CDR3 is TGTGCCTGCTGGGGCCGGGGCCGGGGGGCCGAATTCTCTACCTACGAGCAGTACTTC.

The V gene is TRBV9, the J gene TRBJ2-1; 10 nucleotides agree with TRBD1. J lost 7 bases, V lost 5 bases, and 0 bases had no gene match. Germline CDR1 and CDR2: SGDLS and YYNGEE. The CDR3 totals 12 residues. CDR3 DNA: TGTGCCAGCAGGGGACAGGGGAATGAGCAGTTCTTC. Its translation: CASRGQGNEQFF.

For this clone: The same CDR3 can be traced to other DNA sequences in this sample. The chain joins TRBV18 to TRBJ2-7; the match to TRBD1 covers 10 bases. Unmatched junction bases numbered 1, after V lost 3 bases and J lost 2 bases. The germline V gene encodes CDR1 KGHSH and CDR2 LQKENI. CDR3 length: 14 residues. DNA of the CDR3: TGTGCCAGCTCACCCGGGACAGGGGCCTACGAGCAGTACTTC. Protein sequence: CASSPGTGAYEQYF.

The table lists this clone with a count of one. The chain recombines TRBV2 with TRBJ2-7, with D possibly matching TRBD1 (6 bases). CDR3 size: 13 residues. Germline lookup yields CDR1 SNHLY and CDR2 FYNNEI. V shed 3 bases and J shed 2 bases, with 8 bases lying between them. CDR3 sequence reads: CASSDEGAYEQYF. The CDR3 region has the DNA TGTGCCAGCAGTGACGAGGGGGCCTACGAGCAGTACTTC.

The V call is TRBV5-1, the J call TRBJ2-3, with 16 bases identical to TRBD2. V shed 4 bases and J 15 bases; nucleotides not matched to a gene: 11. CDR1 is SGHRS, CDR2 YFSETQ, per germline. There are 15 residues in the CDR3. DNA for the CDR3: TGCGCCAGCAGCACCGGGACTAGCGGGGGGGCTGGGTATTATTTT. Residues: CASSTGTSGGAGYYF.

The chain employs TRBV28 and TRBJ2-4; D perhaps matches TRBD2 (6 bases). V was cut by 7 bases and J by 4 bases, with 17 bases left in between. The germline CDR1 and CDR2 sequences are MDHEN and SYDVKM. This CDR3 is built from 15 residues. In DNA form, the CDR3 reads TGTGCCAGCAAAGTTTTAGGCGCGGGGAAAAACATTCAGTACTTC. Its translation: CASKVLGAGKNIQYF.

This chain uses TRBV6-5 with TRBJ2-5; 9 bases line up with TRBD2. Germline V CDR1 and CDR2: MNHEY, SVGAGI. V lost 6 bases and J lost 5; bases outside the gene matches: 10. This CDR3 is 15 amino acids long. Written as DNA, the CDR3 is TGTGCCAGCAGCCCCCTAGCGGGGAGTGAGGAGACCCAGTACTTC. Translating it yields CASSPLAGSEETQYF.

V gene TRBV5-1 combines with J gene TRBJ2-4, with TRBD2 as a possible D gene (6 bases). V lost 1 base and J lost 7, with 15 bases in between. This CDR3 spans 15 amino acids. Germline CDR1 reads SGHRS; CDR2 reads YFSETQ. As DNA, the CDR3 is TGCGCCAGCAGCTTGACGGGGGTGGGCGTGAACATTCAGTACTTC. Translation gives CASSLTGVGVNIQYF.